The 9 T cell receptor beta chains reported below all come from one sample, sequenced in a study of stem cell transplantation in POMP-related autoinflammatory disease. Profiled with immunoSEQ multiplex PCR; TCRdb holds only in-frame clones, not every one. The sample shows 800 or so clones, about four fifths of them seen only once. The sample consisted of Tregs from PBMCs, taken after stem cell transplantation. Receptors originate from a human patient with POMP-related autoinflammation and immune dysregulation (PRAID). Some T cells could come from the graft donor.

The chain employs TRBV21-1 and TRBJ2-5; TRBD1, the D gene given by the table, was not confirmed from the DNA. TRBV21-1 is annotated as a pseudogene. The CDR3 has 14 residues. The CDR3 protein is CASSKGRQLETQYF. As DNA, the CDR3 is TGTGCCAGCAGCAAAGGTCGCCAGTTGGAGACCCAGTACTTC.

The chain combines TRBV6-5 with TRBJ2-1; D remains ambiguous. Germline CDR1 is MNHEY and CDR2 is SVGAGI. Trimming cost V 6 bases and J 8 bases, with 17 bases left between them. This CDR3 is 14 amino acids long. CDR3 bases: TGTGCCAGCAGCTCCGGCGGTCCATGGCATGAGCAGTTCTTC. Translating gives CASSSGGPWHEQFF.

The chain joins TRBV10-3 to TRBJ2-3, with TRBD2 as a possible D gene (5 bases). Germline values: CDR1 ENHRY, CDR2 SYGVKD. This CDR3 contains 13 residues. The V gene lost 8 bases and the J gene lost 4 bases, with 13 bases spanning the gap. CDR3 loop: CAIGLAGADTQYF. In DNA, the CDR3 is TGTGCCATCGGCTTAGCCGGGGCAGATACGCAGTATTTT.

The CDR3 DNA follows: TGTGCCAGCAGTTACTCGGCGGGGGTACGTGGCTACACCTTC. It translates to CASSYSAGVRGYTF. This chain connects TRBV6-5 to TRBJ1-2; possible D gene TRBD1, 5 bases. V was trimmed by 0 bases and J by 7 bases, leaving 12 bases between them. The CDR3 contains 14 residues. Germline CDR1 reads MNHEY; CDR2 reads SVGAGI.

The chain links TRBV2 to TRBJ1-1; D call uncertain. The CDR3 covers 14 residues. From germline, CDR1 is SNHLY and CDR2 FYNNEI. V was cut by 7 bases and J by 5 bases, with 17 bases left in between. The CDR3 DNA reads as TGTGCCAGCACCATAGGTCCTACCGAGACTGAAGCTTTCTTT. Translating it yields CASTIGPTETEAFF.

The chain is built from TRBV19 and TRBJ2-7; maybe TRBD2 (6 bases). V shed 4 bases and J shed 0 bases, with 10 bases lying between them. Per the germline V gene, CDR1 is LNHDA and CDR2 is SQIVND (reference sequence). This CDR3 region has 14 residues. This chain's CDR3 is CASSREASSYEQYF. In nucleotides, the CDR3 is TGTGCCAGTAGTAGGGAGGCGAGCTCCTACGAGCAGTACTTC.

The rearrangement joins TRBV2 to TRBJ2-7; TRBD1 matches 9 bases. The germline CDR1 and CDR2 sequences are SNHLY and FYNNEI. The V and J ends lost 6 bases and 4 bases, in that order; junction bases with no gene match: 7. The CDR3 loop spans 14 amino acids. As DNA, the CDR3 is TGTGCCAGCAGCCCCGGGACAGGGATTTACGAGCAGTACTTC. It yields the protein CASSPGTGIYEQYF.

Within the sample, this clone is large. V and J are TRBV19 and TRBJ2-6; 7 nucleotides line up with TRBD2. Germline-derived CDR1 and CDR2 are LNHDA and SQIVND (reference sequence). The CDR3 has 13 residues. J gave up 12 bases and V 4 bases, and 6 bases lay outside the gene matches. The CDR3 DNA reads as TGTGCCAGTAGTAAGCGGGAAGTGGCCGTCCTGACTTTC. Translated: CASSKREVAVLTF. Drawing the rest from reference TRBV19 and TRBJ2-6, the complete variable domain is DGGITQSPKYLFRKEGQNVTLSCEQNLNHDAMYWYRQDPGQGLRLIYYSQIVNDFQKGDIAEGYSVSREKKESFPLTVTSAQKNPTAFYLCASSKREVAVLTFGAGSRLTVL.

This clone was seen just once. The rearrangement uses TRBV11-2 and TRBJ2-5; D is possibly TRBD1 (5 bases). V was cut by 0 bases and J by 9 bases, with 8 bases left in between. The CDR3 length is 12 residues. CDR1 and CDR2 (germline): SGHAT, FQNNGV. The CDR3 nucleotides read TGTGCCAGCAGCTTAGACGAAGGGGCCCAGTACTTC. It yields the protein CASSLDEGAQYF.